This TCR beta chain was obtained from a study of T cells in Graves' hyperthyroidism and ophthalmopathy. Study conclusions and caveats: Ophthalmopathy stood apart from stable hyperthyroidism in a 13 V-J model. In validation, the model predicted ophthalmopathy. These predictions came a median about 6 months before onset. Most expanded thyroid clonotypes above 0.001 also appeared in blood.

Details on this clonotype: Its target is unknown.

From germline, CDR1 is LNHNV and CDR2 YYDKDF (reference sequence). V was pared by 1 base and J by 3 bases, with 10 bases between. The length of the CDR3 is 15 residues. TCR beta CDR3 sequences were amplified from RNA transcripts. First-round RT-PCR with HTBI primers amplified the TCR CDR3 region. Each CDR3 protein is one row after TCRdb ran MiXCR on the multiplex PCR reads. The data show under 400,000 distinct CDR3 sequences, approximately 14% seen once. The receptor's source is a woman aged 18-30 years with Graves' hyperthyroidism that later progressed to Graves' ophthalmopathy. The specimen sequenced was blood. The chain has TRBV15 and TRBJ1-5; D remains ambiguous. The CDR3 coding sequence is TGTGCCACCAGCAGAGTGGGAACGGACAATCAGCCCCAGCATTTT. This translates into CATSRVGTDNQPQHF.